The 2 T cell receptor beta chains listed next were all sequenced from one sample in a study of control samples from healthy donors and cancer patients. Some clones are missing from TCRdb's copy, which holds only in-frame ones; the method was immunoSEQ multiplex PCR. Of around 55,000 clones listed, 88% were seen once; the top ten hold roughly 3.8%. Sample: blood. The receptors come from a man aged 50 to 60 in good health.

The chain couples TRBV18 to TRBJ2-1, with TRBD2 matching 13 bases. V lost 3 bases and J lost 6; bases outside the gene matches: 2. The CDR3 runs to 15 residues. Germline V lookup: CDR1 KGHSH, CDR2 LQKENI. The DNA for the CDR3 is TGTGCCAGCTCACCGGGACTAGCGGGATCCAATGAGCAGTTCTTC. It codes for CASSPGLAGSNEQFF.

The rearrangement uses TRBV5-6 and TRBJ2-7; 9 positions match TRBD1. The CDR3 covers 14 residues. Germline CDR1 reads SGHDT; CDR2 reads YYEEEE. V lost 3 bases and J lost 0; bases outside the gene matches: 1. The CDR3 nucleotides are TGTGCCAGCAGCTGGGGACAGGGCTCCTACGAGCAGTACTTC. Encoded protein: CASSWGQGSYEQYF.